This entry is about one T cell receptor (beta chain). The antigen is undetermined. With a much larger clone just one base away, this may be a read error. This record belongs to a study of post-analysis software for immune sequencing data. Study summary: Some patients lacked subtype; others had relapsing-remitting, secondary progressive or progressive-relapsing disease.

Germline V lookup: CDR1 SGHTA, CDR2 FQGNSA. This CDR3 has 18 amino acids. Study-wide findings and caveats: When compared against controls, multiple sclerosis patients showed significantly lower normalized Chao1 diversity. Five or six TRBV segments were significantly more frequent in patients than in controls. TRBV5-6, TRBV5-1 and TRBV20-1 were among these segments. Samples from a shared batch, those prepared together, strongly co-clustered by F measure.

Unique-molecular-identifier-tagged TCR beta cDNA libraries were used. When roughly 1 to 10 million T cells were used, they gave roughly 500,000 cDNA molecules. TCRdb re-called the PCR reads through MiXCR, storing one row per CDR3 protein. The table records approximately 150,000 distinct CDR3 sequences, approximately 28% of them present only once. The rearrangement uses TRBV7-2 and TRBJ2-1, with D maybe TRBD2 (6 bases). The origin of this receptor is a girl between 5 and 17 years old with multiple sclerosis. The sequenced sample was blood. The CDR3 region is CAGSLEGLLLWAYNEQFF. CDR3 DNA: TGTGCCGGCAGCTTAGAGGGACTCCTACTATGGGCCTACAATGAGCAGTTCTTC.